A single sample is the source of the 22 T cell receptor beta chains below, sequenced in a study of T cells in lung cancer brain metastases. TCRdb's copy holds only in-frame clones and misses some; the assay was immunoSEQ multiplex PCR. The repertoire holds roughly 5,000 clones, with approximately 86% as singletons. Sequenced sample: tumor tissue from the primary lung tumor. These receptors were collected from a man aged 70-80 years with non-small cell lung cancer.

V gene TRBV4-3 combines with J gene TRBJ2-1, with D perhaps matching TRBD2 (5 bases). Germline CDR1 is LGHNA and CDR2 is YSLEER. V lost 0 bases and J lost 1, with 10 bases in between. This CDR3 has 16 residues. The CDR3 loop reads CASSQDGIASYNEQFF. CDR3 sequence (DNA): TGCGCCAGCAGCCAAGATGGCATAGCGTCCTACAATGAGCAGTTCTTC.

This clone has just a few counts. The chain combines TRBV4-1 with TRBJ2-3, with D possibly TRBD2 on 5 matching bases. The CDR3 is made up of 14 amino acids. V shed 0 bases and J shed 7 bases, with 11 bases lying between them. Germline-derived CDR1 and CDR2 are MGHRA and YSYEKL. The CDR3 region is CASSQETGLYTQYF. The CDR3, as DNA: TGCGCCAGCAGCCAAGAAACGGGGTTGTATACGCAGTATTTT.

The chain couples TRBV6-5 to TRBJ2-1; D remains ambiguous. CDR1 and CDR2 from the germline V gene are MNHEY and SVGAGI. The CDR3 is 11 residues long. Trimming stripped 7 bases from V and 7 bases from J, with 8 bases between. This chain's CDR3 is CASTKQNEQFF. The CDR3 bases are TGTGCCAGCACCAAACAGAATGAGCAGTTCTTC.

This clone has a single count. The V call is TRBV10-3, the J call TRBJ2-7; 7 bases are a match to TRBD1. V shed 0 bases, J shed 3 bases, and the junction held 5 bases outside the gene matches. Germline V CDR1 and CDR2: ENHRY, SYGVKD. The CDR3 is made up of 15 amino acids. DNA of the CDR3: TGTGCCATCAGTGAGTCGGGGACAGCACTCTACGAGCAGTACTTC. Translation gives CAISESGTALYEQYF.

V usage is TRBV10-3 and J usage is TRBJ1-2; D may be TRBD1 (6 bases). The length of the CDR3 is 15 residues. Germline V gene data show CDR1 as ENHRY and CDR2 as SYGVKD. Trimming cost V 6 bases and J 4 bases, with 18 bases left between them. This CDR3 is CAISHSQGGAYGYTF. CDR3 DNA: TGTGCCATCAGCCACTCACAGGGAGGTGCCTATGGCTACACCTTC.

The chain links TRBV6-5 to TRBJ2-7, with D tentatively TRBD1 (5 bases). V was pared by 3 bases and J by 1 base, with 13 bases between. Looked up from germline, CDR1 is MNHEY and CDR2 is SVGAGI. CDR3 length: 15 residues. CDR3 nucleotides: TGTGCCAGCAGTTATTCCCAGGGTACATCCTACGAGCAGTACTTC. It translates to CASSYSQGTSYEQYF.

The V and J genes are TRBV7-9 and TRBJ1-1, with 7 bases that match TRBD1. V trimming: 5 bases; J trimming: 4 bases; junction bases outside the gene matches: 7. Per the germline V gene, CDR1 is SEHNR and CDR2 is FQNEAQ (reference sequence). The CDR3 totals 14 residues. The DNA for the CDR3 is TGTGCCAGCAGCCGACAGGGTGTTGGCACTGAAGCTTTCTTT. Encoded protein: CASSRQGVGTEAFF. Supplemented by reference TRBV7-9 and TRBJ1-1, the full variable domain reads DTGVSQNPRHKITKRGQNVTFRCDPISEHNRLYWYRQTLGQGPEFLTYFQNEAQLEKSRLLSDRFSAERPKGSFSTLEIQRTEQGDSAMYLCASSRQGVGTEAFFGQGTRLTVV.

The chain recombines TRBV6-1 with TRBJ2-5; D is perhaps TRBD1 (5 bases). Germline V gene sequence: CDR1 MNHNS, CDR2 SASEGT. This CDR3 is built from 12 residues. Trimming stripped 6 bases from V and 3 bases from J, with 8 bases between. The CDR3 bases are TGTGCCAGCAGGAAGGGGAAAGAGACCCAGTACTTC. Its translation is CASRKGKETQYF.

The chain employs TRBV4-3 and TRBJ2-3; 8 positions match TRBD2. The germline gives CDR1 LGHNA, CDR2 YSLEER. V gave up 1 base and J gave up 2 bases; unmatched junction bases: 2. There are 15 residues in the CDR3. In DNA, the CDR3 is TGCGCCAGCAGCCAAGGCGGGGGGCCCACAGATACGCAGTATTTT. Translating gives CASSQGGGPTDTQYF.

This clone appeared once. The chain employs TRBV7-2 and TRBJ1-3; D ambiguous. Germline assignment: CDR1 SGHTA and CDR2 FQGNSA. CDR3 length: 16 amino acids. V dropped 0 bases and J dropped 0 bases, with 9 bases sitting between them. The CDR3 region has the DNA TGTGCCAGCAGCTTAGCAGGGCTTCCCTCTGGAAACACCATATATTTT. Translated, it gives CASSLAGLPSGNTIYF.

This chain connects TRBV10-3 to TRBJ2-3, with D possibly being TRBD1 (6 bases). This CDR3 contains 16 residues. Germline-derived CDR1 and CDR2 are ENHRY and SYGVKD. With 2 bases removed from V and 2 bases from J, the gap between germline ends came to 14 bases. This CDR3 reads CAISETTRDNTDTQYF. The CDR3, as DNA: TGTGCCATCAGTGAGACCACCCGGGACAACACAGATACGCAGTATTTT.

Here the CDR3 reads CASSVAGTDNEKLFF. For the CDR3, the DNA is TGTGCCAGCAGTGTGGCCGGGACAGATAATGAAAAACTGTTTTTT. The chain is built from TRBV6-1 and TRBJ1-4, with 7 nucleotides matching TRBD1. Germline values: CDR1 MNHNS, CDR2 SASEGT. This CDR3 region has 15 residues. V was pared by 4 bases and J by 4 bases, with 6 bases of the junction left unmatched.

The rearrangement uses TRBV10-2 and TRBJ1-2; 8 nucleotides align to TRBD1. The V gene's germline CDR1 is WSHSY and CDR2 SAAADI. The CDR3 is made up of 15 amino acids. Losses at the gene ends were 6 bases for V and 1 base for J; bases not matched to a gene: 7. CDR3 amino acids: CASSRDRTINYGYTF. CDR3 DNA sequence: TGCGCCAGCAGCAGGGACAGGACGATTAACTATGGCTACACCTTC.

The V call is TRBV18, the J call TRBJ2-7; no clear D gene. The CDR3 consists of 13 residues. CDR1 is KGHSH, CDR2 LQKENI, per germline. V was trimmed by 4 bases and J by 7 bases, leaving 14 bases between them. For the CDR3, the DNA is TGTGCCAGCTCACTTGACCTTTCCGATGAGCAGTACTTC. This sequence encodes CASSLDLSDEQYF.

In this sample, this clone turned up a few times. The same CDR3 can be traced to other DNA sequences in this sample. The chain has TRBV5-1 and TRBJ2-7; D might be TRBD2 (5 bases). In germline, CDR1 is SGHRS, CDR2 YFSETQ. V shed 1 base and J shed 0 bases, with 8 bases lying between them. The CDR3 runs to 14 residues. CDR3: CASSLTGSSYEQYF. DNA for the CDR3: TGCGCCAGCAGCTTGACGGGGAGCTCCTACGAGCAGTACTTC. The variable domain in full, completed from reference TRBV5-1 and TRBJ2-7, reads KAGVTQTPRYLIKTRGQQVTLSCSPISGHRSVSWYQQTPGQGLQFLFEYFSETQRNKGNFPGRFSGRQFSNSRSEMNVSTLELGDSALYLCASSLTGSSYEQYFGPGTRLTVT.

This sequence joins TRBV9 and TRBJ1-1; unclear D gene. Trimming cost V 6 bases and J 8 bases, with 17 bases left between them. This CDR3 contains 13 residues. CDR1 and CDR2 (germline): SGDLS, YYNGEE. CDR3 residues: CASTFGSDGEAFF. The CDR3 nucleotides are TGTGCCAGCACTTTTGGAAGTGACGGGGAAGCTTTCTTT.

The J gene is TRBJ1-2, the V gene TRBV19; D unclear. V gave up 4 bases and J gave up 4 bases, with 19 bases separating them. The CDR3 has 16 residues. Germline CDR1 reads LNHDA; CDR2 reads SQIVND (reference sequence). This chain's CDR3 is CASSTSQADFSYGYTF. The DNA for the CDR3 is TGTGCCAGTAGTACGTCGCAGGCCGACTTCTCCTATGGCTACACCTTC.

This chain connects TRBV5-1 to TRBJ1-2; D is possibly TRBD1 (6 bases). The CDR3 spans 14 residues. The V end was cut by 6 bases, the J end by 3 bases, with 15 bases between. Germline assignment: CDR1 SGHRS and CDR2 YFSETQ. The CDR3 DNA reads as TGCGCCAGCACTACGGGGGCAGGGGACTATGGCTACACCTTC. This translates into CASTTGAGDYGYTF.

As DNA, the CDR3 is TGTGCCAGCAGCTTGTCCTCACGCAATGAGCAGTTCTTC. It is translated as CASSLSSRNEQFF. The chain carries TRBV7-2 and TRBJ2-1; D not certain. Germline V lookup: CDR1 SGHTA, CDR2 FQGNSA. CDR3 size: 13 residues. V was shortened by 3 bases and J by 6 bases, with 9 bases between the two germline ends.

In its sample, this clone was seen once. This rearrangement joins TRBV5-4 to TRBJ2-1, with D possibly TRBD2 on 6 matching bases. The CDR3 spans 16 residues. Germline V gene lookup returns CDR1 SGHNT and CDR2 YYREEE (reference sequence). Trimming pared 2 bases from V and 2 bases from J, leaving 14 bases between. CDR3 residues: CASSLWGERAYNEQFF. CDR3 in DNA: TGTGCCAGCAGCTTATGGGGGGAGAGGGCCTACAATGAGCAGTTCTTC.

This clone was recorded only once. The chain is built from TRBV6-6 and TRBJ2-2; 7 bases map to TRBD1. The CDR3 consists of 13 residues. J lost 4 bases, V lost 6 bases, and 2 bases had no gene match. Per germline, CDR1 MNHNY and CDR2 SVGAGI (reference sequence). Here the CDR3 reads CASRDRITGELFF. CDR3 sequence (DNA): TGTGCCAGCAGGGACAGGATCACCGGGGAGCTGTTTTTT.

This chain joins TRBV7-9 and TRBJ1-4; 10 bases are a match to TRBD1. Germline values: CDR1 SEHNR, CDR2 FQNEAQ (reference sequence). The length of the CDR3 is 16 residues. V gave up 1 base and J gave up 6 bases; unmatched junction bases: 5. The CDR3 spells CASSLGHGTGDEKLFF. In DNA form, the CDR3 reads TGTGCCAGCAGCTTAGGTCATGGGACAGGGGATGAAAAACTGTTTTTT.